Sequencing of this T cell receptor (beta chain) was carried out in a study of cytomegalovirus exposure and HLA in healthy donors. Among the donors, all were healthy bone marrow donors. Germline-derived CDR1 and CDR2 are SNHLY and FYNNEI. The CDR3 has 16 amino acids. Unmatched junction bases numbered 8, after V lost 7 bases and J lost 0 bases. PCR employed 60 Vbeta and 13 Jbeta primers. Assay used: immunoSEQ multiplex PCR; TCRdb lists only in-frame clones, some missing. This table has under 200,000 clones, approximately 59% appearing once. Points on this clone: Its antigen is currently unknown.

Study-level results: Association of fewer than 20,000 TCR beta sequences with HLA alleles was found at 0.05 false discovery rate in a later analysis. The authors assumed roughly uniform sequencing depth across donors for presence/absence analyses.

Sequencing was carried out using PBMCs. This TCR was recovered from a man aged 35 to 55 in good health and CMV-seronegative. The chain is built from TRBV2 and TRBJ2-3, with 9 nucleotides matching TRBD2. CDR3 amino acids: CASNRLAASSTDTQYF. The DNA for the CDR3 is TGTGCCAGCAATAGACTAGCGGCAAGCAGCACAGATACGCAGTATTTT.